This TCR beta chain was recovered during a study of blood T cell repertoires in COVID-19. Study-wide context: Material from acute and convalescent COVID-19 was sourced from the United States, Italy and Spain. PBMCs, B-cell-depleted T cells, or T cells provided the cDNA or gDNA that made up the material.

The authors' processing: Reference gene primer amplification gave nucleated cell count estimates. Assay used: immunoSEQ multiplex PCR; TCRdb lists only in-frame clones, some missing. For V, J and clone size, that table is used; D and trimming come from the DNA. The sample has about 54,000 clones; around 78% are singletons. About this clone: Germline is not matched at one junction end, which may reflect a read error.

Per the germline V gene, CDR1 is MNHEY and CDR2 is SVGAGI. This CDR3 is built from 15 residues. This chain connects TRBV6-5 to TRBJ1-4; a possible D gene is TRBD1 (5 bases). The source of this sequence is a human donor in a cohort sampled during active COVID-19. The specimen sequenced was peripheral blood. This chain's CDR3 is CASSYSSSPREKLFF. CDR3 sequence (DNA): TGTGCCAGCAGTTACTCAAGCTCCCCCAGGGAAAAGCTGTTTTTT.